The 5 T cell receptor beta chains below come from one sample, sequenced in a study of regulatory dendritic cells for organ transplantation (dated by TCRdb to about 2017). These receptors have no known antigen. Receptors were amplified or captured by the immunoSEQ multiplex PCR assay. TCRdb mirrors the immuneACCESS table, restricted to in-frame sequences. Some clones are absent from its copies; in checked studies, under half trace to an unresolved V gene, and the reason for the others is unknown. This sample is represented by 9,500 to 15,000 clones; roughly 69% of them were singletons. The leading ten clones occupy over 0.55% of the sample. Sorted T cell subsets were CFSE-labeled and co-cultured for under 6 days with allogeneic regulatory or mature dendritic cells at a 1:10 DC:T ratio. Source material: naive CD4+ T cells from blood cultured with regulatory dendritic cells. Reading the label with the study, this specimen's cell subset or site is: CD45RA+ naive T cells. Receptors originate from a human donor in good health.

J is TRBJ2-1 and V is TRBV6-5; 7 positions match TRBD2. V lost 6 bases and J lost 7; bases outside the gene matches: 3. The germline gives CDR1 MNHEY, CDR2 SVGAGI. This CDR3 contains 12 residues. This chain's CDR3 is CASRTGGNEQFF. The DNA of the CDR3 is TGTGCCAGCAGAACGGGGGGAAATGAGCAGTTCTTC.

The CDR3 spells CASSSGQEPMSDTF. The CDR3 DNA reads as TGCGCCAGCAGCTCAGGACAGGAACCGATGTCTGACACCTTC. The chain couples TRBV5-1 to TRBJ1-2; the match to TRBD1 covers 7 bases. V lost 3 bases to trimming and J lost 12 bases; unmatched junction nucleotides: 14. The CDR3 length is 14 residues. Germline lookup yields CDR1 SGHRS and CDR2 YFSETQ.

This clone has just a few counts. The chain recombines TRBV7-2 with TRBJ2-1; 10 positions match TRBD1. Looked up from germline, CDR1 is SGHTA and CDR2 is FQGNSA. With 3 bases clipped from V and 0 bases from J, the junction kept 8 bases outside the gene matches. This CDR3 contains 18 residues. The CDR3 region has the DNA TGTGCCAGCAGCTTTAGGACAGGGGGTATTAGCTCCTACAATGAGCAGTTCTTC. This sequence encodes CASSFRTGGISSYNEQFF.

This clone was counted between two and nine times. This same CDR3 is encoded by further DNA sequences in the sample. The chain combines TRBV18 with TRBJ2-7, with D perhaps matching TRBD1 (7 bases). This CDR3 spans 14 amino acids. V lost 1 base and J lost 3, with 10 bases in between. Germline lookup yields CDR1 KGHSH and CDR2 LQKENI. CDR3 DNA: TGTGCCAGCTCACCACGGAGGGACAGCTACGAGCAGTACTTC. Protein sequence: CASSPRRDSYEQYF.

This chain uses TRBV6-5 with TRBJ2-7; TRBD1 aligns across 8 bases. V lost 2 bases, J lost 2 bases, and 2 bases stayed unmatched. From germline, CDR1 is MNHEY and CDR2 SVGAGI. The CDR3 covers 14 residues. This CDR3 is CASSYGTGAYEQYF. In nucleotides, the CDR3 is TGTGCCAGCAGTTACGGGACAGGAGCCTACGAGCAGTACTTC.